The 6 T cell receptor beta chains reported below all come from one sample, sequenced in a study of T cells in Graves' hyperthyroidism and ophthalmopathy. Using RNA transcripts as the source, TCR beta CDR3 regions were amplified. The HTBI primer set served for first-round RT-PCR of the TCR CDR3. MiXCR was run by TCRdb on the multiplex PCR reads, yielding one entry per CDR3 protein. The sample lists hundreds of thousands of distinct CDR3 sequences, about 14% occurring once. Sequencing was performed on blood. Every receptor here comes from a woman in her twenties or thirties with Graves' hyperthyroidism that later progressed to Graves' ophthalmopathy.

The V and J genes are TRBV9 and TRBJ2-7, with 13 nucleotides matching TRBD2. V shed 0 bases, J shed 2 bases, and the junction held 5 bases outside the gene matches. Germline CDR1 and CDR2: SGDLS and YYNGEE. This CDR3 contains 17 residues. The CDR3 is CASSVDGTSGAAYEQYF. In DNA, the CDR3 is TGTGCCAGCAGCGTAGACGGGACTAGCGGGGCTGCCTACGAGCAGTACTTC.

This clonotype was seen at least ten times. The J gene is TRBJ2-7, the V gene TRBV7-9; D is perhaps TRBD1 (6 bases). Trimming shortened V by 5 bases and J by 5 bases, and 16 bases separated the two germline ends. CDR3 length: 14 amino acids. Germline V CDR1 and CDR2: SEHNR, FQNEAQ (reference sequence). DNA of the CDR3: TGTGCCAGCAGCACTGAGGGACATTCCGACGAGCAGTACTTC. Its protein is CASSTEGHSDEQYF.

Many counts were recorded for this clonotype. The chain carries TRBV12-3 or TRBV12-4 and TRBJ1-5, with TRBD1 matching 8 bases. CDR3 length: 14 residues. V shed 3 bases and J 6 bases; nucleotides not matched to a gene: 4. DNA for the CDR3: TGTGCCAGCAGTTTCGCAGGGGGCGGTCAGCCCCAGCATTTT. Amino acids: CASSFAGGGQPQHF.

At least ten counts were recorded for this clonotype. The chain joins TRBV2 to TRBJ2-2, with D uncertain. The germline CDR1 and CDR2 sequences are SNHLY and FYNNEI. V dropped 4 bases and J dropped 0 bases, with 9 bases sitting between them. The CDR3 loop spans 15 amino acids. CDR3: CASSGPLSNTGELFF. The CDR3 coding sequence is TGTGCCAGCAGTGGGCCACTATCGAACACCGGGGAGCTGTTTTTT.

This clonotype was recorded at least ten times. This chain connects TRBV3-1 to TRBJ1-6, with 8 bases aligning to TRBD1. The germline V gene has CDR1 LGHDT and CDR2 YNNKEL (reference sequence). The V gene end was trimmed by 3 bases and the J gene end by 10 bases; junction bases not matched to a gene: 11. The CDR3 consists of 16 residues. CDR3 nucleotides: TGTGCCAGCAGCCATCTACCGACAGGGGAGGGGTCACCCCTCCACTTT. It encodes CASSHLPTGEGSPLHF.

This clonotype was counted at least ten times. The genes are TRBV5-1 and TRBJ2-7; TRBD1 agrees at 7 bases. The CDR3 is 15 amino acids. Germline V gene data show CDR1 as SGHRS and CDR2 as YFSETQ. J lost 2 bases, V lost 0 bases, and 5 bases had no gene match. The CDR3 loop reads CASSLVRDRTYEQYF. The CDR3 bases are TGCGCCAGCAGCTTGGTACGGGACAGAACCTACGAGCAGTACTTC.